Below, 14 T cell receptor beta chains from the same sample are listed, as sequenced in a study of blood T cells in healthy people across ages. Then a second PCR, running about 6 to 12 cycles, was carried out with a sample-barcoded 5' primer and a J-beta primer mix. TCRdb itself ran the 5' RACE reads through MiXCR, one entry per CDR3 protein. The sample gives approximately 1,100,000 distinct CDR3 sequences, 45% of which show up once; over 15% is in the top ten. The sample consisted of blood. The receptors were sampled from a woman in her fifties or sixties in good health.

The chain has TRBV5-1 and TRBJ1-2; tentatively, D is TRBD1 (6 bases). V was pared by 4 bases and J by 7 bases, with 17 bases between. Germline assignment: CDR1 SGHRS and CDR2 YFSETQ. The CDR3 spans 14 residues. CDR3 nucleotides: TGCGCCAGCAGCGACGCAGGGGTTCAAGCTGGCTACACCTTC. Protein sequence: CASSDAGVQAGYTF.

The CDR3 spells CASRSGTRMGYTF. Here the CDR3 DNA reads TGTGCCAGCAGATCCGGGACACGCATGGGCTACACCTTC. The V gene is TRBV6-5, the J gene TRBJ1-2; D may be TRBD1 (6 bases). Germline CDR1 MNHEY, CDR2 SVGAGI. The CDR3 is 13 residues long. V lost 6 bases and J 8 bases, leaving 16 bases between the germline ends.

The gene calls are TRBV2 and TRBJ2-1; 7 bases line up with TRBD2. V was clipped by 8 bases and J by 2 bases; unmatched bases: 9. The CDR3 contains 15 residues. CDR1 and CDR2 from the germline V gene are SNHLY and FYNNEI. The CDR3 nucleotides read TGTGCCAGCCTGACGAGCGGGATACCCTACAATGAGCAGTTCTTC. It codes for CASLTSGIPYNEQFF.

This clonotype has more than one count but fewer than ten. The rearrangement links TRBV29-1 to TRBJ2-5, with TRBD1 as a possible D gene (6 bases). V lost 3 bases to trimming and J lost 1 base, with 15 bases between them. The CDR3 runs 15 residues. CDR1 and CDR2 (germline): SQVTM, ANQGSEA. CDR3 nucleotide sequence: TGCAGCGTTGAGCCCTCCGGCAGGGGCCAAGAGACCCAGTACTTC. It codes for CSVEPSGRGQETQYF.

The chain couples TRBV5-6 to TRBJ1-2; D might be TRBD1 (5 bases). Per the germline V gene, CDR1 is SGHDT and CDR2 is YYEEEE. CDR3 length: 14 residues. V lost 4 bases to trimming and J lost 8 bases, with 18 bases between them. The CDR3 nucleotides read TGTGCCAGCAGCCAGGTAGGGGAGTCCTACGGCTACACCTTC. Amino acid sequence: CASSQVGESYGYTF.

This clonotype has only a few counts. The V gene is TRBV14, the J gene TRBJ1-2; no clear D gene. Germline values: CDR1 SGHDN, CDR2 FVKESK. The CDR3 length is 12 residues. V was shortened by 4 bases and J by 8 bases, with 11 bases between the two germline ends. CDR3 loop: CASSPEKGGYTF. Written as DNA, the CDR3 is TGTGCCAGCAGCCCAGAAAAGGGAGGCTACACCTTC.

The V call is TRBV29-1, the J call TRBJ2-1; D ambiguous. With 4 bases removed from V and 0 bases from J, the gap between germline ends came to 10 bases. The germline CDR1 and CDR2 sequences are SQVTM and ANQGSEA. CDR3 length: 14 amino acids. Written as DNA, the CDR3 is TGCAGCGTTGTTAGCCCGAGCTCCTACAATGAGCAGTTCTTC. It specifies CSVVSPSSYNEQFF.

The rearrangement joins TRBV11-2 to TRBJ2-2; D remains ambiguous. V lost 1 base and J lost 8, with 8 bases in between. The CDR3 extends over 13 amino acids. Germline V gene data show CDR1 as SGHAT and CDR2 as FQNNGV. The CDR3 is CASSLVWGGELFF. In DNA form, the CDR3 reads TGTGCCAGCAGCTTAGTTTGGGGAGGGGAGCTGTTTTTT.

The sample holds one count of this clonotype. The chain links TRBV2 to TRBJ2-3; D call uncertain. V was pared by 2 bases and J by 2 bases, with 5 bases between. The CDR3 sequence is 13 residues long. Germline loops: CDR1 SNHLY, CDR2 FYNNEI. This chain's CDR3 is CASSETYTDTQYF. The CDR3 DNA follows: TGTGCCAGCAGTGAAACCTACACAGATACGCAGTATTTT.

This clonotype was found a few times. The chain employs TRBV6-1 and TRBJ1-2; tentatively, D is TRBD1 (6 bases). The CDR3 extends over 14 amino acids. Trimming left V 2 bases short and J 4 bases short, with 11 bases between. Germline CDR1 MNHNS, CDR2 SASEGT. The CDR3 DNA reads as TGTGCCAGCAGTGAAAACAGGGTATCCTATGGCTACACCTTC. Its protein is CASSENRVSYGYTF.

V usage is TRBV2 and J usage is TRBJ2-7; D gene unclear. The CDR3 sequence is 11 residues long. CDR1 and CDR2 (germline): SNHLY, FYNNEI. Deletions cut 4 bases from V and 7 bases from J, with 8 bases between. The CDR3 spells CASSAVQEQYF. The CDR3, as DNA: TGTGCCAGCAGTGCTGTACAAGAGCAGTACTTC.

This sequence joins TRBV29-1 and TRBJ2-5; no firm D call. The germline CDR1 and CDR2 sequences are SQVTM and ANQGSEA. Trimming removed 7 bases at V and 5 bases at J, with 11 bases between. The CDR3 spans 11 residues. The CDR3 protein is CSGAALETQYF. CDR3 DNA sequence: TGCAGCGGTGCCGCCTTGGAGACCCAGTACTTC.

This chain links TRBV13 with TRBJ2-3, with TRBD1 matching 7 bases. Germline trimming cut 5 bases from V and 2 bases from J; bases unmatched to any gene: 4. This CDR3 contains 14 residues. Germline CDR1 PRHDT, CDR2 FYEKMQ (reference sequence). CDR3 sequence reads: CASSLDRVTDTQYF. The CDR3 region has the DNA TGTGCCAGCAGCCTAGACAGGGTCACAGATACGCAGTATTTT.

This clonotype was picked up a small number of times. The chain carries TRBV12-3 or TRBV12-4 and TRBJ2-3; 9 bases line up with TRBD2. The CDR3 extends over 16 amino acids. The V gene end was trimmed by 3 bases and the J gene end by 6 bases; junction bases not matched to a gene: 10. The CDR3 DNA follows: TGTGCCAGCAGTTTCTTAGCGGGAGCTATTGTGGATACGCAGTATTTT. Amino acid sequence: CASSFLAGAIVDTQYF.